The following is a TCR beta chain sequence with its context. One junction end disagrees with the germline gene, perhaps due to a read error. The CDR3 contains 15 residues. Germline V gene lookup returns CDR1 PRHDT and CDR2 FYEKMQ (reference sequence). A second PCR, run for about 7 to 11 cycles, used a sample-barcoded 5' primer plus a J-beta primer mix. A single record per CDR3 protein comes from TCRdb applying MiXCR to the 5' RACE reads. The table records hundreds of thousands of distinct CDR3 sequences, 58% of them present only once. This sample stems from a study of blood T cells in healthy people across ages.

The clonotype was recovered from a man aged 25-45 years in good health. Specimen: blood. This chain uses TRBV13 with TRBJ2-7; 8 nucleotides match TRBD1. Near its end, the DNA agrees better with TRBJ2-5, so the J call may be wrong. The CDR3 DNA sequence: TGTGCCGGCAGCTCAGGCTTGGGACAGGCGGAGACCCAGTACTTC. Encoded protein: CAGSSGLGQAETQYF.